This T cell receptor (beta chain) was recorded in a study of identifying expanded T cells in peripheral blood. During the collection period, no donor immune events like infections were recorded. Broader study findings: Over around two and four weeks, about 15 and 18 clones changed, versus around 1.1 between replicates. Across healthy donors, higher total template counts meant significantly greater approximately two-week count variance.

CDR1 LNHDA and CDR2 SQIVND come from the germline V gene (reference sequence). The CDR3 extends over 15 amino acids. Losses at the gene ends were 7 bases for V and 0 bases for J; bases not matched to a gene: 6. As concerns this clone: Its antigen is as yet unknown.

Sequenced by immunoSEQ multiplex PCR; TCRdb stores in-frame clones only, minus some. The sample shows 100,000 or so clones, about 89% of them seen only once. The sample consisted of blood. The gene calls are TRBV19 and TRBJ1-3, with TRBD1 identical over 7 bases. The clonotype comes from a person aged 18-70 years in good health. CDR3 residues: CASTDRAPSGNTIYF. The CDR3 DNA reads TGTGCCAGTACTGACAGGGCACCCTCTGGAAACACCATATATTTT.